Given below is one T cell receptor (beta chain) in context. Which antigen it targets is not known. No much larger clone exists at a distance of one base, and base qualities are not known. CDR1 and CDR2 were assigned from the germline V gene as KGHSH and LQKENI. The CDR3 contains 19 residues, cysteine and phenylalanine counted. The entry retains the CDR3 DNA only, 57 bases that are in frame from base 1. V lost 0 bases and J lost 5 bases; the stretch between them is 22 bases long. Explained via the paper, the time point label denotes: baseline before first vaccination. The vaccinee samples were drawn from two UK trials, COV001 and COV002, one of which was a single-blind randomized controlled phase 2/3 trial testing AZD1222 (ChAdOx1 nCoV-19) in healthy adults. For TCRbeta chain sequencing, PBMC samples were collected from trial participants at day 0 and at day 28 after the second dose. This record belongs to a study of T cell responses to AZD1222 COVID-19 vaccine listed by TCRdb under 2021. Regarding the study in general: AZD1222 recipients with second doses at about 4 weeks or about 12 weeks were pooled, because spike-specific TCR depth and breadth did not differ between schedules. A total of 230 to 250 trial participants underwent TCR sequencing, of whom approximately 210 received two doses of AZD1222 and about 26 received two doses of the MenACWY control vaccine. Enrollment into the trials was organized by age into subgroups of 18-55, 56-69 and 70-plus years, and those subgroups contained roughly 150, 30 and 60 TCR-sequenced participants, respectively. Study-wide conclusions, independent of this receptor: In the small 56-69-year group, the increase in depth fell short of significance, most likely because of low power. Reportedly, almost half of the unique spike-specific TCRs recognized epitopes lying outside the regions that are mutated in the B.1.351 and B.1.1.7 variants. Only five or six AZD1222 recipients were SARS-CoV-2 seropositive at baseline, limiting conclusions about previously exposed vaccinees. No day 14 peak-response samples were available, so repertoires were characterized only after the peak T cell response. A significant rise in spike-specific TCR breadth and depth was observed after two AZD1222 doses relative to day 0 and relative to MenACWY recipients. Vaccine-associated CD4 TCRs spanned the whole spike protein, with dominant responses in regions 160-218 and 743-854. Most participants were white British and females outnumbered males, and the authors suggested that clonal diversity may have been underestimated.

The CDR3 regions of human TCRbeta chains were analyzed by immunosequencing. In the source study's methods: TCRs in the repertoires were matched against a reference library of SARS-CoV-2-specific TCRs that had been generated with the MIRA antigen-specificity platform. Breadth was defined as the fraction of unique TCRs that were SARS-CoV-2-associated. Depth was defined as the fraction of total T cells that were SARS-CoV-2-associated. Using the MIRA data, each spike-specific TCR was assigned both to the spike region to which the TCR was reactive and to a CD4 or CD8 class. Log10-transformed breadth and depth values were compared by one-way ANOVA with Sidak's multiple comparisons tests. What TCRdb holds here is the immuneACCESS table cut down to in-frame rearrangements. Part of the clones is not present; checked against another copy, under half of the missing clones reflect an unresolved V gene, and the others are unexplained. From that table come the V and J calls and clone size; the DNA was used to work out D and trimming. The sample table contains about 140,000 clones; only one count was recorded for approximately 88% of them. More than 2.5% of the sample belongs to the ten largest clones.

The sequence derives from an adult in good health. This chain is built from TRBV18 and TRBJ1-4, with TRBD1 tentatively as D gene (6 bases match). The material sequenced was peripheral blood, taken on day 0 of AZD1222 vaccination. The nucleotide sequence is TGTGCCAGCTCACCACCGGGGAGGACAGACCCCAAGTGGAATGAAAAACTGTTTTTT. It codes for CASSPPGRTDPKWNEKLFF.